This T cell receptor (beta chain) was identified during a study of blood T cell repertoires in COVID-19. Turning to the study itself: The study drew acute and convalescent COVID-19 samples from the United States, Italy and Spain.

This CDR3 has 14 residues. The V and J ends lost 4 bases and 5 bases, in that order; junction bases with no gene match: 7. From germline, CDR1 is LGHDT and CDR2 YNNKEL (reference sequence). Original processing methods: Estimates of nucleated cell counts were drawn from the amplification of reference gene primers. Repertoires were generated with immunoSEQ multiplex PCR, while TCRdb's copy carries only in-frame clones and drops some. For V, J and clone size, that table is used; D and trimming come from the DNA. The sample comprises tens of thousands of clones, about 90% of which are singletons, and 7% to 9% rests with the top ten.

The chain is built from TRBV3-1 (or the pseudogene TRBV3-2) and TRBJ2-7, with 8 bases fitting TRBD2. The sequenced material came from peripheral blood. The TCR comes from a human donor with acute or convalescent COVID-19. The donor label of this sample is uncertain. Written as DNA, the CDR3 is TGTGCCAGCAGCCTGGGCGGGGGGACCAACGAGCAGTACTTC. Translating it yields CASSLGGGTNEQYF.